The 10 T cell receptor beta chains in this list originate from one sample, sequenced in a study of long-term antiretroviral therapy in people with HIV. It was version v3.0 of the immunoSEQ assay that was run at survey level. TCRdb's table, derived via immunoSEQ multiplex PCR, lists solely in-frame clones and lacks some. Of 25,000 or so clones listed, 85% to 90% are singletons. Source: unsorted PBMCs, taken 0.5 years after starting antiretroviral therapy. Receptors were obtained from a young woman with HIV.

The genes are TRBV7-2 and TRBJ2-7; a possible D gene is TRBD2 (7 bases). This CDR3 comprises 15 residues. The V gene's germline CDR1 is SGHTA and CDR2 FQGNSA. Trimming took off 11 bases at V and 4 bases at J, with 24 bases between the two ends. Here the CDR3 DNA reads TGTGCCTCCGATAAGGGGGGGCCCCCCCTATACGAGCAGTACTTC. Its protein product is CASDKGGPPLYEQYF.

This chain links TRBV6-1 with TRBJ2-7, with D maybe TRBD1 (6 bases). CDR1 and CDR2 (germline): MNHNS, SASEGT. Trimming left V 5 bases short and J 1 base short, with 12 bases between. The CDR3 has 14 amino acids. CDR3: CASSPRDTSYEQYF. The DNA for the CDR3 is TGTGCCAGCAGTCCACGGGACACTTCCTACGAGCAGTACTTC.

The rearrangement links TRBV9 to TRBJ2-1; D gene ambiguous. The germline gives CDR1 SGDLS, CDR2 YYNGEE. CDR3 size: 15 residues. Trimming shortened V by 3 bases and J by 7 bases, and 17 bases separated the two germline ends. The CDR3 DNA reads as TGTGCCAGCAGCGGCCGAGATGGTAGCCGGAATGAGCAGTTCTTC. Encoded protein: CASSGRDGSRNEQFF.

This clone occurred once. The chain is built from TRBV5-1 and TRBJ1-6; D gene unclear. Germline V gene sequence: CDR1 SGHRS, CDR2 YFSETQ. The CDR3 has 15 residues. Between the trimmed V and J ends, which lost 3 bases and 6 bases, there was a span of 13 bases. CDR3 protein: CASSSAGNRNSPLHF. The CDR3 DNA follows: TGCGCCAGCAGCTCTGCCGGGAACCGTAATTCACCCCTCCACTTT.

Here the CDR3 reads CASRAGTSVSSGELFF. CDR3 DNA: TGTGCCAGCAGGGCCGGGACTAGCGTCTCCTCCGGGGAGCTGTTTTTT. The rearrangement uses TRBV2 and TRBJ2-2; TRBD2 matches at 10 bases. Germline lookup yields CDR1 SNHLY and CDR2 FYNNEI. The CDR3 contains 16 residues. V was pared by 6 bases and J by 6 bases, with 10 bases of the junction left unmatched. The complete variable domain, with remaining parts taken from reference TRBV2 and TRBJ2-2, reads EPEVTQTPSHQVTQMGQEVILRCVPISNHLYFYWYRQILGQKVEFLVSFYNNEISEKSEIFDDQFSVERPDGSNFTLKIRSTKLEDSAMYFCASRAGTSVSSGELFFGEGSRLTVL.

DNA of the CDR3: TGTGCCAGCAGCCCAAGACTACGCCAGTACAAGGACGAGCAGTACTTC. The encoded protein is CASSPRLRQYKDEQYF. The chain has TRBV9 and TRBJ2-7; D may be TRBD2 (5 bases). The CDR3 spans 16 residues. The germline gives CDR1 SGDLS, CDR2 YYNGEE. Trimming pared 4 bases from V and 5 bases from J, leaving 22 bases between.

The chain recombines TRBV7-6 with TRBJ2-3, with 11 bases matching TRBD1. CDR1 and CDR2 (germline): SGHVS, FNYEAQ. CDR3 length equals 15 residues. V was clipped by 5 bases and J by 3 bases; unmatched bases: 4. CDR3: CASSAGTGGTDTQYF. As DNA, the CDR3 is TGTGCCAGCAGCGCCGGGACAGGGGGGACAGATACGCAGTATTTT.

In its sample, this clone was seen once. The chain has TRBV14 and TRBJ2-1; D gene ambiguous. V was trimmed by 4 bases and J by 10 bases, leaving 14 bases between them. Germline V gene data show CDR1 as SGHDN and CDR2 as FVKESK. This CDR3 region has 13 residues. In DNA, the CDR3 is TGTGCCAGCAGCCTCGGACCCGACCAGGAGCAGTTCTTC. Translating gives CASSLGPDQEQFF. Using reference TRBV14 and TRBJ2-1 for the parts outside the CDR3, the full variable domain is EAGVTQFPSHSVIEKGQTVTLRCDPISGHDNLYWYRRVMGKEIKFLLHFVKESKQDESGMPNNRFLAERTGGTYSTLKVQPAELEDSGVYFCASSLGPDQEQFFGPGTRLTVL.

This clone was picked up a small number of times. The chain couples TRBV27 to TRBJ2-7; 7 positions agree with TRBD1. The CDR3 extends over 14 amino acids. V gave up 1 base and J gave up 5 bases; unmatched junction bases: 5. Germline V gene lookup returns CDR1 MNHEY and CDR2 SMNVEV (reference sequence). Here the CDR3 reads CASSLWGTGDEQYF. The CDR3 region has the DNA TGTGCCAGCAGTTTATGGGGCACAGGGGACGAGCAGTACTTC.

The chain uses TRBV4-1 and TRBJ1-2, with D uncertain. The germline V and J ends were trimmed by 0 bases and 8 bases, with 7 bases remaining between them. Germline CDR1 MGHRA, CDR2 YSYEKL. The CDR3 runs to 12 residues. CDR3 sequence reads: CASSQDPRGYTF. The DNA for the CDR3 is TGCGCCAGCAGCCAAGATCCCCGAGGCTACACCTTC.